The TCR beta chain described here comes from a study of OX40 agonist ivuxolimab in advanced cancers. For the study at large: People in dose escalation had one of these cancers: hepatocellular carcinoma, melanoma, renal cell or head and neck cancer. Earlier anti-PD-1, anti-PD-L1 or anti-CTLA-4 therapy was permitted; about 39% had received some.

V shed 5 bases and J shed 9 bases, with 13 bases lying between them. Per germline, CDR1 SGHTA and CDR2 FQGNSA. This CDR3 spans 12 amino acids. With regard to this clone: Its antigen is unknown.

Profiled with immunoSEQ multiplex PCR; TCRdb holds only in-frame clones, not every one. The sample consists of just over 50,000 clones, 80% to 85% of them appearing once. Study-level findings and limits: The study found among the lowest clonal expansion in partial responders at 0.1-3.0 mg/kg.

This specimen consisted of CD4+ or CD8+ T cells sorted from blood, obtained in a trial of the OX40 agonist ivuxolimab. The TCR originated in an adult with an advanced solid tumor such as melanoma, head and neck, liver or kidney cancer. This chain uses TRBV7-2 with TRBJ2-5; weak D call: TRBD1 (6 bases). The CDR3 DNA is TGTGCCAGCAGCCCACAGGGCACGCCCCAGTACTTC. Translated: CASSPQGTPQYF.